The 5 T cell receptor beta chains below come from one sample, sequenced in a study of Ad26.COV2.S vaccination and SARS-CoV-2 variants. Sequencing was performed with immunoSEQ multiplex PCR; in TCRdb, only in-frame clones are kept and a portion is missing. The repertoire holds fewer than 500,000 clones, with roughly 88% as singletons. Noted treatment: roughly 19 received Ad26.COV2.S at low or high dose, single or two shots; roughly five received placebo; per-sample allocation not given. All samples were drawn on day 63, counting from the first vaccine or placebo injection. The source material was peripheral blood, sampled in a trial of Ad26.COV2.S vaccine versus placebo. Receptors originate from a person aged 18-65 years who received the Ad26.COV2.S COVID-19 vaccine or a placebo.

This sequence joins TRBV7-6 and TRBJ2-1, with 11 nucleotides matching TRBD2. J was trimmed by 2 bases and V by 2 bases; bases with no gene match: 8. The CDR3 extends over 18 amino acids. Germline V lookup: CDR1 SGHVS, CDR2 FNYEAQ. For the CDR3, the DNA is TGTGCCAGCAGCTTACTCGGGTCGACTAGCGGGACCTACAATGAGCAGTTCTTC. Translated: CASSLLGSTSGTYNEQFF.

The chain recombines TRBV14 with TRBJ1-4, with D uncertain. CDR1 SGHDN and CDR2 FVKESK come from the germline V gene. The CDR3 extends over 12 amino acids. Trimming cost V 5 bases and J 6 bases, with 7 bases left between them. CDR3 DNA: TGTGCCAGCAGCTATGGATATGAAAAACTGTTTTTT. Encoded protein: CASSYGYEKLFF.

The chain links TRBV5-4 to TRBJ2-1, with TRBD2 matching over 11 bases. In germline, CDR1 is SGHNT, CDR2 YYREEE (reference sequence). V lost 4 bases to trimming and J lost 4 bases; unmatched junction nucleotides: 10. The CDR3 spans 17 residues. The CDR3 coding sequence is TGTGCCAGCAGCGAGAAGTTAGGGACTAGCGGATACAATGAGCAGTTCTTC. Amino acid sequence: CASSEKLGTSGYNEQFF.

The chain links TRBV10-3 to TRBJ2-3, with TRBD2 identical over 12 bases. Germline trimming cut 6 bases from V and 4 bases from J; bases unmatched to any gene: 5. This CDR3 is 15 amino acids long. CDR1 is ENHRY, CDR2 SYGVKD, per germline. Written as DNA, the CDR3 is TGTGCCATCAGGCGACTAGCGGGAGAAGCAGATACGCAGTATTTT. Translation: CAIRRLAGEADTQYF.

Only one count was recorded for this clone. This chain uses TRBV28 with TRBJ1-1; no clear D. Trimming removed 3 bases from V and 2 bases from J, with 13 bases in between. The CDR3 consists of 15 residues. CDR1 is MDHEN and CDR2 is SYDVKM in the germline V gene. The DNA for the CDR3 is TGTGCCAGCAGTTTGTTAACAGCCCGAAACACTGAAGCTTTCTTT. The encoded protein is CASSLLTARNTEAFF. The full variable domain, with the rest looked up from reference TRBV28 and TRBJ1-1, is DVKVTQSSRYLVKRTGEKVFLECVQDMDHENMFWYRQDPGLGLRLIYFSYDVKMKEKGDIPEGYSVSREKKERFSLILESASTNQTSMYLCASSLLTARNTEAFFGQGTRLTVV.